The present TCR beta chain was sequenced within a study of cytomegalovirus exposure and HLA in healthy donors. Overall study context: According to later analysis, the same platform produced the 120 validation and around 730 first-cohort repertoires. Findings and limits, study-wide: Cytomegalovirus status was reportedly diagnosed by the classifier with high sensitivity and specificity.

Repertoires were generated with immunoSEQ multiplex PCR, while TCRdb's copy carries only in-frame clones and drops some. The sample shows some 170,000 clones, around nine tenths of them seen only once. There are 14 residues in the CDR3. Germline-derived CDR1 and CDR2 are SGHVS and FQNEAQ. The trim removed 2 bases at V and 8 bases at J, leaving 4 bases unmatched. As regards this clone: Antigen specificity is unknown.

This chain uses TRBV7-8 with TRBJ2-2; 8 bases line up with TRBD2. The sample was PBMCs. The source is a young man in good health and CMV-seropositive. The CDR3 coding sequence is TGTGCCAGCAGCTTAAGGACTAGCAGAGGGGAGCTGTTTTTT. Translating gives CASSLRTSRGELFF.